This T cell receptor (beta chain) was documented in a study of blood T cell repertoires in COVID-19. V was cut by 5 bases and J by 1 base, with 13 bases left in between. The length of the CDR3 is 15 residues. The germline CDR1 and CDR2 sequences are MRHNA and SNTAGT. Participant reports of clinical history set cohort assignment. In the authors' methods: Counts of nucleated cells, estimated from reference gene primer amplification, were obtained. Sequencing was performed with immunoSEQ multiplex PCR; in TCRdb, only in-frame clones are kept and a portion is missing. From that table come the V and J calls and clone size; the DNA was used to work out D and trimming. This repertoire shows 200,000 to 250,000 clones, approximately 90% found once; its top ten account for about 4%.

The origin of this receptor is a woman aged 40 to 50 with acute COVID-19. This chain connects TRBV6-4 to TRBJ2-3; D is unresolved. The sequenced sample consisted of PBMCs or T cells enriched from blood (not recorded which). The CDR3 loop reads CASSLTGTGTDTQYF. Here the CDR3 DNA reads TGTGCCAGCAGTCTAACGGGTACTGGCACAGATACGCAGTATTTT.